This T cell receptor (beta chain) is drawn from a study of Graves' ophthalmopathy and Graves' hyperthyroidism. Germline V lookup: CDR1 SGHNT, CDR2 YENEEA. The CDR3 is made up of 14 amino acids. For this clonotype: This may come from a read error, since a much larger clone is one base off.

The TCR beta CDR3 regions underwent amplification from RNA transcripts. HTBI primers were employed in first-round RT-PCR, then a second-round multiplex PCR followed. In TCRdb, the multiplex PCR reads were re-called with MiXCR into one record per CDR3 protein. This sample has hundreds of thousands of distinct CDR3 sequences, with over 40% found just once. The source material was peripheral blood. This receptor was identified in an adult man with Graves' ophthalmopathy. This chain uses TRBV11-3 with TRBJ2-5, with D tentatively TRBD1 or TRBD2 (6 bases each). CDR3 DNA sequence: TGTGCCAGCAGCCAGCACCGGGGGCAAGAGGCCCAGTACTTC. Translation gives CASSQHRGQEAQYF.